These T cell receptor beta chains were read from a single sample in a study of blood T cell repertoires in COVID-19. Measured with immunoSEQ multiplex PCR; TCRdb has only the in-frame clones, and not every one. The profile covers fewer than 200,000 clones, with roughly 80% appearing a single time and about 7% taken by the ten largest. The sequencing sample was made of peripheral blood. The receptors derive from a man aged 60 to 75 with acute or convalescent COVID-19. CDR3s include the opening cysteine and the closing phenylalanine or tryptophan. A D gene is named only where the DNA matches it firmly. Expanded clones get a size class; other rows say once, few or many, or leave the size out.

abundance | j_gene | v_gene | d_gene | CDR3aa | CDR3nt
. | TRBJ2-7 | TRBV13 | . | CASSLGGDQYF | TGTGCCAGCAGCTTAGGAGGAGACCAGTACTTC
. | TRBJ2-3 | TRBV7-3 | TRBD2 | CASSLTGTSGSTDTQYF | TGTGCCAGCAGCTTAACGGGGACTAGCGGAAGCACAGATACGCAGTATTTT
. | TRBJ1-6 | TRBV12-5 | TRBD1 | CASGLVLTGEGRSPLHF | TGTGCTAGTGGTTTGGTACTGACAGGGGAGGGGAGATCACCCCTCCACTTT
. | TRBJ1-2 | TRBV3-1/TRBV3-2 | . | CASSQEGRGDGYTF | TGTGCCAGCAGCCAAGAGGGCAGGGGAGATGGCTACACCTTC
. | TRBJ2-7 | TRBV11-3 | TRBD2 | CASSGSGGEQYF | TGTGCCAGCAGCGGAAGCGGGGGGGAGCAGTACTTC
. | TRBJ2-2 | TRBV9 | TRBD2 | CASSAQAGATGELFF | TGTGCCAGCAGCGCTCAAGCGGGGGCGACCGGGGAGCTGTTTTTT
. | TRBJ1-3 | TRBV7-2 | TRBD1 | CASSFRTGSGNTIYF | TGTGCCAGCAGCTTTAGGACAGGGTCTGGAAACACCATATATTTT
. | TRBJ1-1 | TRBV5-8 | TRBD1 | CASRRTGIFHTEAFF | TGTGCCAGCAGACGGACAGGGATATTCCACACTGAAGCTTTCTTT
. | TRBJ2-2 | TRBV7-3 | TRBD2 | CASSLMRGGGGELFF | TGTGCCAGCAGCTTAATGCGCGGGGGTGGAGGGGAGCTGTTTTTT
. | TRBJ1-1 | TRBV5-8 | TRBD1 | CASSGQGAGTEAFF | TGTGCCAGCAGCGGACAGGGGGCAGGGACTGAAGCTTTCTTT
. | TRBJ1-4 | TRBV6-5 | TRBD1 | CASSYRDRGRKLFF | TGTGCCAGCAGTTACCGGGACAGGGGACGGAAACTGTTTTTT
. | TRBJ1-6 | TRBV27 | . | CASNSRLLANSPLHF | TGTGCCAGCAACTCGCGGTTGCTGGCTAATTCACCCCTCCACTTT
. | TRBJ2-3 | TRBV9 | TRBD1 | CASTPDRVRGDTQYF | TGTGCCAGCACCCCGGACAGGGTAAGGGGAGATACGCAGTATTTT
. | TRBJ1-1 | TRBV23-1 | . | CASSQGAHLGTEAFF | TGCGCCAGCAGTCAAGGGGCCCACCTGGGCACTGAAGCTTTCTTT
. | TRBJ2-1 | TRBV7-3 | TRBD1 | CASSYGTGGSMGDQFF | TGTGCCAGCAGCTACGGGACAGGGGGCTCAATGGGTGATCAGTTCTTC
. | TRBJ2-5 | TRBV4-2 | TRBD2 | CASSPSGGQETQYF | TGTGCCAGCAGCCCAAGCGGGGGACAAGAGACCCAGTACTTC
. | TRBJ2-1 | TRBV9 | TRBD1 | CASSARQGLHNEQFF | TGTGCCAGCAGCGCCCGACAGGGCCTTCACAATGAGCAGTTCTTC
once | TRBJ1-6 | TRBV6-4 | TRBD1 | CASSEEGARSPLHF | TGTGCCAGCAGTGAAGAGGGGGCGAGGTCACCCCTCCACTTT
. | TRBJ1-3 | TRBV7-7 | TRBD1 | CASSLATGASGNTIYF | TGTGCTAGCAGCTTAGCGACAGGGGCCTCTGGAAACACCATATATTTT
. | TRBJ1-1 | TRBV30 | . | CAWGRLNTEAFF | TGTGCCTGGGGGCGATTGAACACTGAAGCTTTCTTT
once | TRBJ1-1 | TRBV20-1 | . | CSASQGGEAFF | TGCAGTGCGTCTCAGGGTGGGGAAGCTTTCTTT
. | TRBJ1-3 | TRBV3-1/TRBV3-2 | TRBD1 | CASSHQGAGGNTIYF | TGTGCCAGCAGCCACCAGGGGGCTGGAGGAAACACCATATATTTT
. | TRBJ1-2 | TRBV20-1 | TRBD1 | CSASGWDRGDYGYTF | TGCAGTGCTAGTGGGTGGGACAGGGGGGACTATGGCTACACCTTC
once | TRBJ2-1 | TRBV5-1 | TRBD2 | CASSDIAGANEQFF | TGCGCCAGCAGCGATATAGCGGGAGCCAATGAGCAGTTCTTC
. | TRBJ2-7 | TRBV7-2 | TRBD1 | CASSLNRGPYEQYF | TGTGCCAGCAGCCTCAACAGGGGCCCCTACGAGCAGTACTTC
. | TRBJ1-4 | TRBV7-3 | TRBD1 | CASSPGQGFEKLFF | TGTGCCAGCAGCCCGGGACAGGGATTTGAAAAACTGTTTTTT
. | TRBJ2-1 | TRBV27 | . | CASRPRPNPGLPQFF | TGTGCCAGCAGGCCACGGCCTAATCCGGGACTTCCCCAGTTCTTC